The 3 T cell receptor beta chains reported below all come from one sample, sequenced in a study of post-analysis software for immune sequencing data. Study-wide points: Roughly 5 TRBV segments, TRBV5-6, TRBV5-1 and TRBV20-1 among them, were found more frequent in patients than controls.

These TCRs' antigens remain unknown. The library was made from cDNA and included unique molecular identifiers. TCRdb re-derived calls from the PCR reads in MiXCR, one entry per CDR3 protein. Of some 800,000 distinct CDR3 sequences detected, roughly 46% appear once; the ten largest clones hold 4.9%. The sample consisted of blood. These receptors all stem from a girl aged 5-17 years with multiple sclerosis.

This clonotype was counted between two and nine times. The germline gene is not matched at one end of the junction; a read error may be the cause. The CDR3 reads CSARFGSSYNGQFF. The CDR3 region has the DNA TGCAGTGCTAGATTCGGGAGCTCCTACAATGGGCAGTTCTTC. V usage is TRBV20-1 and J usage is TRBJ2-1; weak D call: TRBD2 (6 bases). The length of the CDR3 is 14 residues. CDR1 is DFQATT, CDR2 SNEGSKA, per germline (reference sequence).

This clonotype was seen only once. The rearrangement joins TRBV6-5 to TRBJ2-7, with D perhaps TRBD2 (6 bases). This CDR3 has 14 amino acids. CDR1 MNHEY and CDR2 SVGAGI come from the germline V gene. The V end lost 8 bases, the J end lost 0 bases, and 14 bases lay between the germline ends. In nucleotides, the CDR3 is TGTGCCAGCCGCAATAGCGGAGGCTCCTACGAGCAGTACTTC. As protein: CASRNSGGSYEQYF.

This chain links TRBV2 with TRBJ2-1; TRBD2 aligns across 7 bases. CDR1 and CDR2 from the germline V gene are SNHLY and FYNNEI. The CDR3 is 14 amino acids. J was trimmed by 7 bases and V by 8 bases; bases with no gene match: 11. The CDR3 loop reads CASGGDSPENEQFF. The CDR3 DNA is TGTGCCAGCGGGGGGGACTCTCCCGAGAATGAGCAGTTCTTC.